These 20 T cell receptor beta chains share one sample of origin, sequenced in a study of blood T cell repertoires in COVID-19. Libraries were prepared by immunoSEQ multiplex PCR; TCRdb keeps only in-frame clonotypes and omits some of them. The sample contains over 150,000 clones, about 87% of which appear only once. The sequencing input was peripheral blood. Every receptor here comes from a woman in her 70s with COVID-19, enrolled during active disease.

This clone showed up just once. The CDR3 here is CASSLAEGWTTEAFF. CDR3 DNA sequence: TGTGCCAGCAGCTTAGCGGAGGGATGGACCACTGAAGCTTTCTTT. The chain couples TRBV7-8 to TRBJ1-1; D call uncertain. The germline gives CDR1 SGHVS, CDR2 FQNEAQ. Deletions cut 0 bases from V and 4 bases from J, with 12 bases between. This CDR3 contains 15 residues.

The chain carries TRBV18 and TRBJ1-5; TRBD1 matches 8 bases. CDR3 size: 15 residues. Germline V gives CDR1 KGHSH, CDR2 LQKENI. V lost 1 base and J lost 5; bases outside the gene matches: 4. CDR3 in DNA: TGTGCCAGCTCACCACTACCCAGGGGGCATCAGCCCCAGCATTTT. Translated: CASSPLPRGHQPQHF.

In the case of this clone: A read error may account for a junction end that differs from germline. The V call is TRBV7-7, the J call TRBJ1-1; D is ambiguous. Germline CDR1 reads SSHAT; CDR2 reads FNYEAQ (reference sequence). This CDR3 is 13 amino acids long. CDR3 protein: CASSSSANTEAFF. CDR3 nucleotide sequence: TGTGCTAGCAGCAGTAGCGCGAATACTGAAGCTTTCTTT.

The J gene is TRBJ2-4, the V gene TRBV10-2, with D possibly being TRBD1 (6 bases). The CDR3 runs 13 residues. CDR1 WSHSY and CDR2 SAAADI come from the germline V gene. V lost 7 bases and J lost 15, with 22 bases in between. The CDR3 coding sequence is TGCGCCAGCAACCAACAGGGTTCTTCCTGGGTGTACTTC. This translates into CASNQQGSSWVYF.

The chain couples TRBV2 to TRBJ1-5, with 9 bases that match TRBD1. The CDR3 totals 17 residues. Per germline, CDR1 SNHLY and CDR2 FYNNEI. J lost 0 bases, V lost 5 bases, and 8 bases had no gene match. This chain's CDR3 is CASSPGQGPYSNQPQHF. The CDR3 DNA reads TGTGCCAGCAGTCCGGGACAGGGACCATATAGCAATCAGCCCCAGCATTTT.

This clone was observed a single time. The gene calls are TRBV15 and TRBJ2-5; 11 bases align to TRBD1. The V gene's germline CDR1 is LNHNV and CDR2 YYDKDF (reference sequence). This CDR3 comprises 15 residues. J lost 3 bases, V lost 4 bases, and 4 bases had no gene match. The CDR3 coding sequence is TGTGCCACCAGCATCGGACAGGGGGCAGAAGAGACCCAGTACTTC. The encoded protein is CATSIGQGAEETQYF.

The chain has TRBV7-3 and TRBJ2-3; D gene unclear. In germline, CDR1 is SGHTA, CDR2 FQGTGA. Trimming removed 1 base at V and 4 bases at J, with 6 bases between. The CDR3 contains 13 residues. The CDR3 loop is CASSLNLADTQYF. The CDR3 nucleotides are TGTGCCAGCAGCTTAAACTTGGCAGATACGCAGTATTTT.

In this sample, this clone turned up once. The V and J genes are TRBV7-9 and TRBJ1-3; possibly TRBD1 for D (5 bases). Germline V gives CDR1 SEHNR, CDR2 FQNEAQ (reference sequence). Trimming stripped 2 bases from V and 7 bases from J, with 12 bases between. The CDR3 runs 14 residues. CDR3 protein: CASSLQGTSNTIYF. The CDR3 nucleotides are TGTGCCAGCAGCTTACAGGGAACGAGTAACACCATATATTTT.

The V gene is TRBV9, the J gene TRBJ1-6, with 7 bases matching TRBD1. The CDR3 totals 14 residues. The germline CDR1 and CDR2 sequences are SGDLS and YYNGEE. J lost 8 bases, V lost 3 bases, and 5 bases had no gene match. The CDR3 reads CASSGRQGDSPLHF. The CDR3 DNA follows: TGTGCCAGCAGCGGAAGACAGGGTGATTCACCCCTCCACTTT.

V is TRBV5-6 and J is TRBJ2-7; 8 nucleotides agree with TRBD2. Germline V gives CDR1 SGHDT, CDR2 YYEEEE. Trimming cost V 0 bases and J 4 bases; bases outside gene matches: 6. This CDR3 is built from 15 residues. The CDR3 here is CASSLGLLAAYEQYF. The CDR3 DNA reads TGTGCCAGCAGCTTGGGGTTACTAGCGGCGTACGAGCAGTACTTC.

The chain uses TRBV23-1 and TRBJ2-3, with 9 bases aligning to TRBD1. TRBV23-1 is an ORF, with its function uncertain. CDR3 size: 18 residues. V was clipped by 0 bases and J by 3 bases; unmatched bases: 10. CDR3 DNA sequence: TGCGCCAGCAGTCAATCGTCGGTCGGGGACAGGGATACAGATACGCAGTATTTT. As protein: CASSQSSVGDRDTDTQYF.

The chain uses TRBV2 and TRBJ1-2; 8 bases line up with TRBD1. The CDR3 length is 13 residues. J lost 6 bases, V lost 4 bases, and 4 bases had no gene match. The germline V gene encodes CDR1 SNHLY and CDR2 FYNNEI. The DNA for the CDR3 is TGTGCCAGCAGTGGACACAGGGGGGATGGCTACACCTTC. Translating it yields CASSGHRGDGYTF.

The chain has TRBV27 and TRBJ2-7, with D perhaps matching TRBD1 (5 bases). The ends were cut back, 0 bases at V and 3 bases at J, with 6 bases in the middle. Per the germline V gene, CDR1 is MNHEY and CDR2 is SMNVEV (reference sequence). The CDR3 sequence is 13 residues long. In DNA form, the CDR3 reads TGTGCCAGCAGTTTATCGGGGCTCTACGAGCAGTACTTC. Translated, it gives CASSLSGLYEQYF.

This clone was counted between two and nine times. The chain couples TRBV7-2 to TRBJ2-7; TRBD1 matches 10 bases. V lost 5 bases and J lost 4; bases outside the gene matches: 8. In germline, CDR1 is SGHTA, CDR2 FQGNSA. The CDR3 contains 15 residues. The CDR3 DNA is TGTGCCAGCAGCCCGGGGGGGACAGGGGTATACGAGCAGTACTTC. Its translation is CASSPGGTGVYEQYF.

This chain links TRBV27 with TRBJ1-6; D not certain. The CDR3 consists of 15 residues. Germline assignment: CDR1 MNHEY and CDR2 SMNVEV (reference sequence). Trimming took 4 bases from V and 11 from J, leaving 18 bases between them. The CDR3 sequence: CASSSNFRGQAPLHF. The CDR3 coding sequence is TGTGCCAGCAGTTCTAATTTCCGGGGTCAGGCACCCCTCCACTTT.

This clone has more than one count but fewer than ten. The chain is built from TRBV27 and TRBJ2-5, with D perhaps TRBD1 (6 bases). The CDR3 length is 17 residues. Germline-derived CDR1 and CDR2 are MNHEY and SMNVEV (reference sequence). V was shortened by 5 bases and J by 0 bases, with 19 bases between the two germline ends. The CDR3 DNA reads TGTGCCAGCAGTCCGCCGTGGGGCAGGGGTAACCAAGAGACCCAGTACTTC. Its protein product is CASSPPWGRGNQETQYF.

This chain links TRBV7-9 with TRBJ2-1; the D gene is possibly TRBD1 (6 bases). Germline V gene sequence: CDR1 SEHNR, CDR2 FQNEAQ (reference sequence). Trimming took off 5 bases at V and 1 base at J, with 15 bases between the two ends. The CDR3 spans 16 residues. CDR3: CASSPAGTHSYNEQFF. The CDR3 DNA reads as TGTGCCAGCAGCCCAGCCGGGACACATTCCTACAATGAGCAGTTCTTC.

The chain joins TRBV28 to TRBJ1-1; no reliable D call. Germline values: CDR1 MDHEN, CDR2 SYDVKM. Trimming stripped 6 bases from V and 0 bases from J, with 8 bases between. The CDR3 totals 13 residues. The CDR3 is CASRFPVNTEAFF. The CDR3 nucleotides are TGTGCCAGCAGATTCCCAGTGAACACTGAAGCTTTCTTT.

V is TRBV10-3 and J is TRBJ1-6, with D perhaps matching TRBD1 (5 bases). This CDR3 has 12 amino acids. V lost 0 bases and J lost 19, with 13 bases in between. Germline CDR1 ENHRY, CDR2 SYGVKD. As DNA, the CDR3 is TGTGCCATCAGTGAGTCGCGGGACCGATTGCACTTT. Amino acid sequence: CAISESRDRLHF.

This clone was seen once. The chain uses TRBV11-2 and TRBJ2-7; D is possibly TRBD2 (6 bases). CDR1 SGHAT and CDR2 FQNNGV come from the germline V gene. The CDR3 runs 15 residues. The ends were cut back, 2 bases at V and 5 bases at J, with 16 bases in the middle. The CDR3 bases are TGTGCCAGCAGCTTATATGGGGGGTCCTTGAACGAGCAGTACTTC. Translation: CASSLYGGSLNEQYF.